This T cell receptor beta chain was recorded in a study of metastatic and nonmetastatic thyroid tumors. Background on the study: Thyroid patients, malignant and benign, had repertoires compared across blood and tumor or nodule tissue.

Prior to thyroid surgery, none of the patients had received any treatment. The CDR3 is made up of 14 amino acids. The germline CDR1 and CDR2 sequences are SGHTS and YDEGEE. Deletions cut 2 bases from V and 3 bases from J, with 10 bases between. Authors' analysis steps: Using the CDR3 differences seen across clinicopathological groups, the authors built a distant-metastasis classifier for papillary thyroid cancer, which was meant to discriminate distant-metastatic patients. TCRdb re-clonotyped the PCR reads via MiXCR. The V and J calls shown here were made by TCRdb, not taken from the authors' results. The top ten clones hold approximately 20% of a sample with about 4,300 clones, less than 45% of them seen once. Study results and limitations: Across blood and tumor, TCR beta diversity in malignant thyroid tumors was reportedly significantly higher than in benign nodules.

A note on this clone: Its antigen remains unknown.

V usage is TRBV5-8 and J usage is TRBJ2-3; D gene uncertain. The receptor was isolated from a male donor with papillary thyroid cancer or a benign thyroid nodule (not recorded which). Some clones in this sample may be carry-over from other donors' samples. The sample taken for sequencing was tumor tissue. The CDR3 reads CASSLDLETDTQYF. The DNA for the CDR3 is TGTGCCAGCAGCTTAGATTTGGAGACAGATACGCAGTATTTT.